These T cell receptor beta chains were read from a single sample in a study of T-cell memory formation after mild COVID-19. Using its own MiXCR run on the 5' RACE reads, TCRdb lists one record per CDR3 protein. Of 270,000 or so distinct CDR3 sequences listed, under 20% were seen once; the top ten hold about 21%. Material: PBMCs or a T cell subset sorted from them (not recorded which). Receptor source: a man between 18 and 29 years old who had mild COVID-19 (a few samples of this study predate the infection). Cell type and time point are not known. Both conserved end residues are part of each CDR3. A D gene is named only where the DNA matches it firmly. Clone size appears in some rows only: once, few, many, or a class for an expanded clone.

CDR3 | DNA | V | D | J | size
CASSSATGQITPGQVGELFF | TGTGCCAGCAGTTCGGCGACGGGACAGATAACACCGGGGCAGGTCGGGGAGCTGTTTTTT | TRBV12-3/TRBV12-4 | TRBD1 | TRBJ2-2 | few
CSVVRDTPSYEQYF | TGCAGCGTTGTCCGGGACACTCCCTCCTACGAGCAGTACTTC | TRBV29-1 | . | TRBJ2-7 | many
CASRLAGTLGDTQYF | TGTGCCAGCAGGCTAGCGGGGACTCTGGGCGATACGCAGTATTTT | TRBV4-2 | TRBD2 | TRBJ2-3 | .
CASSEGSRNMNTEAFF | TGTGCCAGCAGTGAAGGCTCGAGGAATATGAACACTGAAGCTTTCTTT | TRBV25-1 | . | TRBJ1-1 | many
CACTKWADTEAFF | TGTGCCTGTACGAAATGGGCGGACACTGAAGCTTTCTTT | TRBV30 | . | TRBJ1-1 | .
CASSWGEWGVAEAFF | TGCGCCAGCAGCTGGGGGGAGTGGGGTGTCGCTGAAGCTTTCTTT | TRBV5-1 | . | TRBJ1-1 | .
CASSVGQGDYEQYF | TGTGCCAGCAGCGTAGGACAGGGAGACTACGAGCAGTACTTC | TRBV9 | TRBD1 | TRBJ2-7 | few
CASSFTGTVADTQYF | TGTGCCAGCAGCTTCACCGGGACAGTTGCAGATACGCAGTATTTT | TRBV7-9 | TRBD1 | TRBJ2-3 | few
CASSPRLAGGVNEQFF | TGTGCCAGCAGCCCCCGACTAGCGGGGGGGGTCAATGAGCAGTTCTTC | TRBV3-1 | TRBD2 | TRBJ2-1 | few
CASSLSDSGLETQYF | TGCGCCAGCAGCTTGTCGGATAGCGGACTAGAGACCCAGTACTTC | TRBV5-1 | . | TRBJ2-5 | few
CSVDDRGDEQYF | TGCAGCGTTGACGACAGGGGCGACGAGCAGTACTTC | TRBV29-1 | TRBD1 | TRBJ2-7 | many
CASSQMSGGHYGYIQYF | TGTGCCAGCAGCCAAATGAGCGGGGGTCATTACGGGTACATTCAGTACTTC | TRBV7-2 | TRBD2 | TRBJ2-4 | once
CASSSGTQVEDTQYF | TGTGCCAGCAGCTCCGGGACCCAGGTGGAAGATACGCAGTATTTT | TRBV5-8 | . | TRBJ2-3 | few
CASSIGQGENQPQHF | TGTGCCAGCAGCATAGGACAGGGGGAAAATCAGCCCCAGCATTTT | TRBV5-5 | TRBD1 | TRBJ1-5 | few
CASSYGGEPQETQYF | TGTGCCAGCAGTTATGGGGGGGAGCCACAAGAGACCCAGTACTTC | TRBV6-2/TRBV6-3 | TRBD2 | TRBJ2-5 | .
CASSLGALGTDTQYF | TGTGCCAGCAGCTTAGGGGCCTTGGGGACAGATACGCAGTATTTT | TRBV7-2 | . | TRBJ2-3 | .
CASSFDPPGLLSRAFF | TGTGCCAGCAGCTTCGACCCCCCGGGTCTCTTGTCGAGAGCTTTCTTT | TRBV7-2 | . | TRBJ1-1 | few
CASSRPGGPRTGELFF | TGTGCCAGCAGCCGACCGGGGGGGCCCCGAACCGGGGAGCTGTTTTTT | TRBV9 | TRBD2 | TRBJ2-2 | few
CASSLVGGGGDTQYF | TGTGCCAGCAGCTTAGTAGGCGGGGGAGGAGATACGCAGTATTTT | TRBV7-2 | TRBD2 | TRBJ2-3 | few
CSVEPHIGQQETQYF | TGCAGCGTTGAACCCCACATCGGACAGCAAGAGACCCAGTACTTC | TRBV29-1 | . | TRBJ2-5 | few
CASSQETWTGTYGYTF | TGCGCCAGCAGCCAGGAAACCTGGACAGGGACCTATGGCTACACCTTC | TRBV4-1 | TRBD1 | TRBJ1-2 | few
CASRRQGGAYGYTF | TGTGCCAGCAGGCGACAGGGAGGGGCGTATGGCTACACCTTC | TRBV27 | TRBD1 | TRBJ1-2 | .
CASRRRKFSTDTQYF | TGTGCCAGCCGCCGTCGGAAGTTCAGCACAGATACGCAGTATTTT | TRBV2 | . | TRBJ2-3 | few
CASRPHPGQSPLHF | TGTGCCAGCAGACCCCACCCGGGACAGTCACCCCTCCACTTT | TRBV5-4 | TRBD1 | TRBJ1-6 | .
CASSFRDTREKLFF | TGTGCCAGCAGCTTCCGGGACACTCGGGAAAAACTGTTTTTT | TRBV7-2 | . | TRBJ1-4 | few
CASKPLTLGGVYF | TGTGCCAGCAAACCCCTGACCCTGGGGGGTGTTTACTTC | TRBV7-2 | . | TRBJ2-5 | .
CASSRARILNTGELFF | TGTGCCAGCAGCCGGGCCCGAATACTGAACACCGGGGAGCTGTTTTTT | TRBV12-3/TRBV12-4 | . | TRBJ2-2 | few
CASRMDRGRHSPLHF | TGTGCCAGTAGGATGGACAGGGGGAGGCATTCACCCCTCCACTTT | TRBV19 | TRBD1 | TRBJ1-6 | few
CASSFFGSDTQYF | TGTGCCAGCAGCTTTTTTGGCTCAGATACGCAGTATTTT | TRBV5-6 | . | TRBJ2-3 | .
CASIPRGRGLTNTGELFF | TGTGCCAGCATTCCCCGAGGGCGGGGGTTGACGAACACCGGGGAGCTGTTTTTT | TRBV6-4 | TRBD2 | TRBJ2-2 | .
CASSQEHEKLFF | TGCGCCAGCAGCCAAGAACATGAAAAACTGTTTTTT | TRBV4-3 | . | TRBJ1-4 | few
CASSLLRGGLDTQYF | TGTGCCAGCAGTTTATTGCGGGGGGGCCTGGATACGCAGTATTTT | TRBV27 | TRBD2 | TRBJ2-3 | .
CASSATGTDGRGTNEKLFF | TGTGCCAGCAGCGCGACAGGGACCGATGGGCGAGGAACTAATGAAAAACTGTTTTTT | TRBV7-9 | TRBD1 | TRBJ1-4 | .
CSVDESDRSHGYTF | TGCAGCGTCGATGAATCGGACAGGTCTCATGGCTACACCTTC | TRBV29-1 | TRBD1 | TRBJ1-2 | .
CASNPGRGEAFF | TGTGCCAGCAATCCCGGTAGAGGTGAAGCTTTCTTT | TRBV2 | . | TRBJ1-1 | .
CASGAARNEKLFF | TGTGCCAGCGGGGCAGCACGTAATGAAAAACTGTTTTTT | TRBV7-2 | . | TRBJ1-4 | few
CASLGTDLYNQPQHF | TGTGCCAGCCTCGGGACAGACCTCTACAATCAGCCCCAGCATTTT | TRBV28 | TRBD1 | TRBJ1-5 | .
CASSITGQGGEQYF | TGCGCCAGCAGCATAACGGGACAGGGCGGGGAGCAGTACTTC | TRBV5-1 | TRBD1 | TRBJ2-7 | few
CASSHHRDGTEAFF | TGTGCCAGCAGCCACCACAGGGATGGGACTGAAGCTTTCTTT | TRBV3-1 | . | TRBJ1-1 | few
CATRQGSEKLFF | TGTGCCACTAGACAGGGATCTGAAAAACTGTTTTTT | TRBV28 | TRBD1 | TRBJ1-4 | .
CSVAGTGKDQPQHF | TGCAGCGTCGCCGGGACAGGGAAAGATCAGCCCCAGCATTTT | TRBV29-1 | TRBD1 | TRBJ1-5 | .
CASQGQLRDSYGYTF | TGTGCCAGCCAGGGACAGTTACGGGATTCCTATGGCTACACCTTC | TRBV2 | TRBD1 | TRBJ1-2 | few
CASYKGGGVYNEQFF | TGTGCCAGCTACAAGGGAGGAGGGGTCTACAATGAGCAGTTCTTC | TRBV7-9 | . | TRBJ2-1 | few
CASSLGLAGAETQYF | TGTGCCAGCAGCTTGGGACTAGCGGGGGCAGAGACCCAGTACTTC | TRBV7-2 | TRBD2 | TRBJ2-5 | few
CASGSGRELGGYGYTF | TGCGCCAGCGGTAGTGGGAGAGAGCTGGGAGGTTATGGCTACACCTTC | TRBV10-2 | . | TRBJ1-2 | .
CASSTNTGELFF | TGTGCCAGCAGTACGAACACCGGGGAGCTGTTTTTT | TRBV6-2/TRBV6-3 | . | TRBJ2-2 | few
CSATLGTTLGTQYF | TGCAGTGCCACCCTCGGGACCACACTTGGTACGCAGTATTTT | TRBV20-1 | . | TRBJ2-3 | few
CASSYRLAQKETQYF | TGTGCCAGCAGTTATCGACTAGCACAGAAAGAGACCCAGTACTTC | TRBV6-5 | TRBD2 | TRBJ2-5 | many
CASSPPLGQGMRTDTQYF | TGTGCCAGCAGCCCACCTCTGGGACAGGGGATGCGCACAGATACGCAGTATTTT | TRBV6-5 | TRBD1 | TRBJ2-3 | .
CASSLESSPSYGYTF | TGTGCCAGCAGCTTGGAGAGCAGCCCTTCCTATGGCTACACCTTC | TRBV5-4 | . | TRBJ1-2 | many
CASSLPTQGSYNEQFF | TGTGCCAGCAGCTTACCCACACAGGGGTCCTACAATGAGCAGTTCTTC | TRBV7-6 | TRBD1 | TRBJ2-1 | .
CASSLGRMEETQYF | TGTGCCAGCAGCTTGGGGAGGATGGAAGAGACCCAGTACTTC | TRBV7-3 | . | TRBJ2-5 | few
CASSQGLGNQPQHF | TGTGCCAGCTCCCAGGGCCTGGGCAATCAGCCCCAGCATTTT | TRBV12-3/TRBV12-4 | . | TRBJ1-5 | .
CASSETPGQGSGELFF | TGTGCCAGCAGCGAAACCCCCGGACAGGGATCCGGGGAGCTGTTTTTT | TRBV6-4 | TRBD1 | TRBJ2-2 | many
CASARGLSPEGEQYF | TGCGCCAGCGCACGAGGACTCTCCCCCGAGGGCGAGCAGTACTTC | TRBV5-1 | . | TRBJ2-7 | .
CASSKEEGARTEQYF | TGTGCCAGCAGCAAAGAGGAGGGGGCGAGAACCGAGCAGTACTTC | TRBV21-1 | . | TRBJ2-7 | .
CSGTSGGSYNEQFF | TGCAGCGGAACTAGCGGGGGCTCCTACAATGAGCAGTTCTTC | TRBV29-1 | TRBD2 | TRBJ2-1 | .
CATSRAEGNTGELFF | TGTGCCACCAGCAGAGCCGAGGGAAACACCGGGGAGCTGTTTTTT | TRBV15 | . | TRBJ2-2 | few
CASSQDPWDRGDYGYTF | TGCGCCAGCAGCCAAGATCCCTGGGACAGGGGGGACTATGGCTACACCTTC | TRBV4-3 | TRBD1 | TRBJ1-2 | .
CASSFWKRGTDTQYF | TGTGCCAGCAGCTTTTGGAAGCGAGGCACAGATACGCAGTATTTT | TRBV7-2 | . | TRBJ2-3 | many